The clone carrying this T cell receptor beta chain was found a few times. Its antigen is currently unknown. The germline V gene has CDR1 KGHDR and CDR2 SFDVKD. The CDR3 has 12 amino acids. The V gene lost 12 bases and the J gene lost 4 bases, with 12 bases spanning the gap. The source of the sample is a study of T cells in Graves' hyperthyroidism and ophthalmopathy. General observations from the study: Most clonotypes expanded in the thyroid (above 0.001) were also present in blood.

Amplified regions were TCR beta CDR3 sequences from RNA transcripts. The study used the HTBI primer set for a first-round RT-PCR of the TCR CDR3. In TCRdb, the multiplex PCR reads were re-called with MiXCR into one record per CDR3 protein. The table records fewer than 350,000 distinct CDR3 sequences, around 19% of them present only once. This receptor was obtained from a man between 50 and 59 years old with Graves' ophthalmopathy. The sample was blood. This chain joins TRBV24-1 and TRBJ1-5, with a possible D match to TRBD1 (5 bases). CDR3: CASSGQNQPQHF. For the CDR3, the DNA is TGTGCCTCATCAGGGCAGAATCAGCCCCAGCATTTT.